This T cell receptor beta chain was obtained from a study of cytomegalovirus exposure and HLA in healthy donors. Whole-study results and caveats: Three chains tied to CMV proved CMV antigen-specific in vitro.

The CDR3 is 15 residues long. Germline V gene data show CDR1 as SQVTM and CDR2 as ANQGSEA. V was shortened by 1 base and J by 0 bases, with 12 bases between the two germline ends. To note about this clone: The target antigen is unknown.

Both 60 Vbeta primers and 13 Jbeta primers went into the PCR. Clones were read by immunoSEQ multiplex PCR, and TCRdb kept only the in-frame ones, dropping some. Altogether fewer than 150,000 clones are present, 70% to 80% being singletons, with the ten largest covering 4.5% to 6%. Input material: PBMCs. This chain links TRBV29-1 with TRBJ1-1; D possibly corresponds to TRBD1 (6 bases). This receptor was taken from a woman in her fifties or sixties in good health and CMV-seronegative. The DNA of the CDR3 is TGCAGCGTTGAAGTATGGGGGCACCTGAACACTGAAGCTTTCTTT. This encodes CSVEVWGHLNTEAFF.